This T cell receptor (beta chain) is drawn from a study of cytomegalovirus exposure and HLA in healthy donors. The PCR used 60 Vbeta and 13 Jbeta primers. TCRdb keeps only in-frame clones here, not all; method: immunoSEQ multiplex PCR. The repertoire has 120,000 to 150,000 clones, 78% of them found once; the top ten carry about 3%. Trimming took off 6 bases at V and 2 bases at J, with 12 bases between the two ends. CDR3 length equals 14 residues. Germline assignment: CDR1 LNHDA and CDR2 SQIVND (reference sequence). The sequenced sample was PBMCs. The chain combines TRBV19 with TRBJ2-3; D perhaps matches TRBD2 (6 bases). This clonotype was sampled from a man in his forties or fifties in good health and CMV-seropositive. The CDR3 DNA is TGTGCCAGTAGCCCTGGGGACTCCACAGATACGCAGTATTTT. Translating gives CASSPGDSTDTQYF.